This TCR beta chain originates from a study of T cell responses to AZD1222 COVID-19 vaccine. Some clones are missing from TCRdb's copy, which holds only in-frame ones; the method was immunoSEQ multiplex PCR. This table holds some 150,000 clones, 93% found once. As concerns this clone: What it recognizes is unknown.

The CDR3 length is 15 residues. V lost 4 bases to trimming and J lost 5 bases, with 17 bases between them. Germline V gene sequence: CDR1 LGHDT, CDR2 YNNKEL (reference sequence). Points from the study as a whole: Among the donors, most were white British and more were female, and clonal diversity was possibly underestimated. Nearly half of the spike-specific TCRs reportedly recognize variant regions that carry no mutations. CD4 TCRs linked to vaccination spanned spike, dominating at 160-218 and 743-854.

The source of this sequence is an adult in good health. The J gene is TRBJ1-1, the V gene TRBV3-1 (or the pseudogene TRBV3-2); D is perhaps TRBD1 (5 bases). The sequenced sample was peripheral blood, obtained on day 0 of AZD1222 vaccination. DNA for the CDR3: TGTGCCAGCAGCCTTTTTGCCGGGACTGGGACTGAAGCTTTCTTT. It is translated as CASSLFAGTGTEAFF.